A single sample is the source of the 18 T cell receptor beta chains below, sequenced in a study of CXCR3-negative and CXCR3-positive naive CD8 T cells. Study-wide results and caveats: CXCR3-expressing naive cells carried TRB CDR3s more hydrophobic than those of CXCR3-negative naive cells.

With UMI labels, 5' RACE was used to prepare the TRB cDNA libraries. With the 5' RACE reads reprocessed, TCRdb shows one record per CDR3 protein and no DNA. The repertoire shows 140,000 to 150,000 distinct CDR3 sequences; the top ten hold about 0.28%. No antigens are known for them. The specimen was naive CXCR3+ CD8+ T cells from blood. The subset is: CD45RO-CCR7+CD27+CD95- naive CD8+ T cells expressing CXCR3 (TNR3+). The receptors come from a human donor in good health. Some clones in this sample may be carry-over from other donors' samples.

V is TRBV7-9 and J is TRBJ2-3; TCRdb's D call, TRBD2, is unchecked because there is no DNA. This CDR3 is built from 15 residues. CDR1 SEHNR and CDR2 FQNEAQ come from the germline V gene (reference sequence). The CDR3 region is CASSYRDYGSDTQYF.

This chain uses TRBV5-6 with TRBJ2-5; TCRdb's D gene call, TRBD2, goes unchecked for lack of DNA. Germline V CDR1 and CDR2: SGHDT, YYEEEE. CDR3 length: 14 residues. CDR3 loop: CASSLLAIQETQYF. Variable domain in full (rest from reference TRBV5-6 and TRBJ2-5): DAGVTQSPTHLIKTRGQQVTLRCSPKSGHDTVSWYQQALGQGPQFIFQYYEEEERQRGNFPDRFSGHQFPNYSSELNVNALLLGDSALYLCASSLLAIQETQYFGPGTRLLVL.

V and J are TRBV11-3 and TRBJ2-3; lacking DNA, the TRBD2 call made by TCRdb goes unchecked. Per germline, CDR1 SGHNT and CDR2 YENEEA. CDR3 length: 18 residues. The CDR3: CASSSLAARMREEDTQYF. The full variable domain, its missing parts supplied by reference TRBV11-3 and TRBJ2-3, is EAGVVQSPRYKIIEKKQPVAFWCNPISGHNTLYWYLQNLGQGPELLIRYENEEAVDDSQLPKDRFSAERLKGVDSTLKIQPAELGDSAVYLCASSSLAARMREEDTQYFGPGTRLTVL.

This chain links TRBV7-2 with TRBJ2-5. The CDR3 sequence is 14 residues long. Germline CDR1 reads SGHTA; CDR2 reads FQGNSA. CDR3 in amino acids: CASSLIREQETQYF.

The CDR3 protein is CASSFDRGNSPLHF. V usage is TRBV12-3 or TRBV12-4 and J usage is TRBJ1-6; TCRdb proposes TRBD1, but this gene call is untestable without DNA. The CDR3 consists of 14 residues.

The chain's CDR3 is CASSLSRFGGEGTQYF. The chain employs TRBV11-1 and TRBJ2-5; the TCRdb D gene call, TRBD1, has no DNA to confirm it. Germline V gene lookup returns CDR1 SGHAT and CDR2 FQDESV (reference sequence). The CDR3 is 16 residues long.

The genes are TRBV7-9 and TRBJ1-1; TCRdb picks TRBD1, but there is no DNA to check that call. This CDR3 has 15 residues. Per the germline V gene, CDR1 is SEHNR and CDR2 is FQNEAQ (reference sequence). This CDR3 reads CASSSRTTTGTEAFF.

The chain is built from TRBV2 and TRBJ2-1; TCRdb returns TRBD2, unconfirmable since there is no DNA. This CDR3 has 15 amino acids. CDR1 is SNHLY and CDR2 is FYNNEI in the germline V gene. The CDR3 sequence: CASAKTSGIYNEQFF.

J is TRBJ2-2 and V is TRBV29-1; TCRdb returns TRBD1, unconfirmable since there is no DNA. The CDR3 is made up of 16 amino acids. Looked up from germline, CDR1 is SQVTM and CDR2 is ANQGSEA. This CDR3 is CSVVETDRGGSGELFF.

The genes are TRBV7-2 and TRBJ2-7; the TCRdb D gene call, TRBD1, has no DNA to confirm it. From germline, CDR1 is SGHTA and CDR2 FQGNSA. The CDR3 loop spans 13 amino acids. CDR3 sequence: CASSLVPGYEQYF.

The chain joins TRBV27 to TRBJ2-7. The CDR3 sequence is 16 residues long. CDR1 and CDR2 from the germline V gene are MNHEY and SMNVEV (reference sequence). The CDR3 region is CASSLSLADVSYEQYF.

The J gene is TRBJ2-7, the V gene TRBV29-1; absent DNA, TCRdb's TRBD2 call cannot be checked. The CDR3 extends over 12 amino acids. The germline gives CDR1 SQVTM, CDR2 ANQGSEA. CDR3 residues: CSGRDSTYEQYF.

The chain has TRBV21-1 and TRBJ1-6; TCRdb designates TRBD1, a call that cannot be tested without DNA. TRBV21-1 is a pseudogene. The CDR3 spans 16 residues. The CDR3 sequence is CASSKAPEGINSPLHF.

The rearrangement joins TRBV12-3 or TRBV12-4 to TRBJ2-1; TCRdb's D call, TRBD2, is unchecked because there is no DNA. This CDR3 comprises 16 residues. The CDR3 region is CASSSPAGEVYNEQFF.

The chain has TRBV7-9 and TRBJ2-7; no DNA is available, so the TRBD1 call from TCRdb remains unchecked. Germline V lookup: CDR1 SEHNR, CDR2 FQNEAQ (reference sequence). This CDR3 comprises 15 residues. The CDR3 here is CASSSGDRDPYEQYF.

The chain employs TRBV12-3 or TRBV12-4 and TRBJ2-5; no DNA is available, so the TRBD2 call from TCRdb remains unchecked. CDR3 size: 13 residues. CDR3 region: CASSWGPSETQYF.

The chain is built from TRBV5-1 and TRBJ2-3; TCRdb returns TRBD1, unconfirmable since there is no DNA. Per the germline V gene, CDR1 is SGHRS and CDR2 is YFSETQ. The CDR3 covers 12 residues. Here the CDR3 reads CASSGTYDTQYF.

This chain uses TRBV29-1 with TRBJ2-5; the TCRdb call, TRBD1, lacks DNA for checking. Germline V CDR1 and CDR2: SQVTM, ANQGSEA. The length of the CDR3 is 14 residues. CDR3 region: CSVEYRDKQATQYF.